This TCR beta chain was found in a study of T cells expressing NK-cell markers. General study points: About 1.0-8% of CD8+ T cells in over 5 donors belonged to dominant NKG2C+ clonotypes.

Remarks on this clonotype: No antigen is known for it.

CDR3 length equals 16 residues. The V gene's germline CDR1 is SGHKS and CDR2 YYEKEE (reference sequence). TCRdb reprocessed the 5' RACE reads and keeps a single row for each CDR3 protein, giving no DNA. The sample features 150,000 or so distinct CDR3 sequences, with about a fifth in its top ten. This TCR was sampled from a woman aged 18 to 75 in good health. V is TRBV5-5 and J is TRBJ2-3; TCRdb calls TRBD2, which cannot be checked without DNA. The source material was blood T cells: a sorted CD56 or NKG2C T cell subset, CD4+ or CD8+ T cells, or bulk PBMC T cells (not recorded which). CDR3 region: CASSLFQGLRPDTQYF.